This T cell receptor (beta chain) was profiled in a study of control samples from healthy donors and cancer patients (dated by TCRdb to 2018 to 2020). About this clone: Its antigen has not been determined. Nothing much larger sits one base from this clone, and base qualities are not available.

Taken from the germline V gene (reference sequence), the CDR1 and CDR2 loops are MNHNY and SVGAGI. The CDR3 runs 15 residues from the cysteine to the phenylalanine. Kept here is only the CDR3 DNA, which spans 45 bases and is read in frame from base 1. The V and J ends are trimmed by 5 bases and 4 bases, leaving 16 bases between them. Library preparation used the immunoSEQ multiplex PCR assay. Imported from immuneACCESS, the table was reduced by TCRdb to in-frame sequences with V and J called. These copies leave out some clones; in studies compared against another copy, an unresolved V gene accounts for under half, and the cause of the remainder is not known. The sample has roughly 94,000 clones on record, approximately 84% of them singletons. Jointly, the top ten make up around 40% of the sample.

Here the chain combines TRBV6-6 and TRBJ2-3; the D gene is perhaps TRBD1 or TRBD2, each of them matching over 5 bases. The sequencing sample was made of PBMCs. This receptor was taken from a man in his 70s with lung cancer. The DNA reads TGTGCCAGCAGTCGCAGGGAACGGGGCGCAGATACGCAGTATTTT. Its product reads: CASSRRERGADTQYF.